The rows below give T cell receptor beta chains drawn from one sample of a study of blood T cell repertoires in COVID-19. Assay used: immunoSEQ multiplex PCR; TCRdb lists only in-frame clones, some missing. The sample lists tens of thousands of clones, approximately 81% seen once, with about 14% in the top ten. Sequencing used peripheral blood. Receptors originate from a woman in her 70s with acute or convalescent COVID-19. Each CDR3 is given with its conserved first and last residue. A D gene is named only where the DNA matches it firmly. Expanded clones are given a class, and other clones once, few, many or no size at all.

CASSLPGGQGTEAFF,TGTGCCAGCAGTCTGCCCGGAGGACAGGGGACTGAAGCTTTCTTT,-,TRBV28,TRBD1,TRBJ1-1
CASSQESGTDTQYF,TGTGCCAGCAGCCAAGAGAGCGGCACAGATACGCAGTATTTT,-,TRBV3-1/TRBV3-2,-,TRBJ2-3
CASSIQIAGSYEQFF,TGTGCCAGTAGTATCCAAATAGCGGGATCATATGAGCAGTTCTTC,-,TRBV19,TRBD2,TRBJ2-1
CASSYSLPAAGTDTQYF,TGTGCCAGCAGCTATTCCCTTCCAGCGGCGGGCACAGATACGCAGTATTTT,-,TRBV7-2,-,TRBJ2-3
CASSPRTGLFYGYTF,TGTGCCAGCAGCCCCCGGACAGGACTATTCTATGGCTACACCTTC,-,TRBV7-9,TRBD1,TRBJ1-2
CAWSSTGNHRSPLHF,TGTGCCTGGAGTTCAACCGGGAATCATCGGTCACCCCTCCACTTT,-,TRBV30,-,TRBJ1-6
CASSPRVAGSENTGELFF,TGTGCCAGCAGCCCTCGGGTAGCGGGATCCGAAAACACCGGGGAGCTGTTTTTT,-,TRBV7-6,TRBD2,TRBJ2-2
CASSISLAGGYNEQFF,TGCGCCAGCAGCATCTCCCTAGCGGGAGGCTACAATGAGCAGTTCTTC,-,TRBV5-1,TRBD2,TRBJ2-1
CASSLFPGTGGSGANVLTF,TGTGCCAGCAGTTTATTCCCCGGGACAGGGGGCTCTGGGGCCAACGTCCTGACTTTC,-,TRBV27,TRBD1,TRBJ2-6
CASSEGTNTEAFF,TGCGCCAGCAGCGAGGGAACAAACACTGAAGCTTTCTTT,-,TRBV5-1,-,TRBJ1-1
CASRWTGTDTQYF,TGTGCCAGCAGATGGACAGGGACGGATACGCAGTATTTT,-,TRBV6-5,TRBD1,TRBJ2-3
CASSAGTVYSNQPQHF,TGTGCCAGCAGCGCCGGGACAGTTTATAGCAATCAGCCCCAGCATTTT,-,TRBV2,TRBD1,TRBJ1-5
CASSTSGITDTQYF,TGTGCCAGCAGTACTAGCGGTATCACAGATACGCAGTATTTT,-,TRBV6-6,TRBD2,TRBJ2-3
CASSLAGGAGEKLFF,TGTGCCAGCAGTTTGGCAGGGGGCGCTGGGGAAAAACTGTTTTTT,-,TRBV28,TRBD1,TRBJ1-4
CASSLDRAGGYNEQFF,TGCGCCAGCAGCTTGGACCGAGCAGGGGGGTACAATGAGCAGTTCTTC,-,TRBV5-1,-,TRBJ2-1
CASSLTLGEGGTQYF,TGCGCCAGCAGCTTGACGTTAGGGGAGGGAGGTACGCAGTATTTT,-,TRBV5-1,TRBD2,TRBJ2-3
CASSPAGGYYGYTF,TGTGCCAGCAGTCCGGCAGGGGGTTACTATGGCTACACCTTC,-,TRBV27,TRBD1,TRBJ1-2
CASSLLAVGGNEQFF,TGTGCCAGCAGCCTACTAGCGGTTGGGGGTAATGAGCAGTTCTTC,-,TRBV2,TRBD2,TRBJ2-1
CASSLRDRGQDWVFMITEAFF,TGTGCCAGCAGCCTCCGGGACAGGGGGCAGGATTGGGTCTTCATGATTACTGAAGCTTTCTTT,-,TRBV21-1,-,TRBJ1-1
CASSEVGAGRNTEAFF,TGTGCCAGCAGTGAGGTTGGAGCAGGGCGGAACACTGAAGCTTTCTTT,-,TRBV9,-,TRBJ1-1
CASIGTGGKTQYF,TGTGCCAGCATCGGGACAGGGGGCAAGACCCAGTACTTC,-,TRBV2,TRBD1,TRBJ2-5
CASSYRTSGRFGAYNEQFF,TGTGCCAGCAGTTACCGGACTAGCGGGAGGTTTGGGGCCTACAATGAGCAGTTCTTC,-,TRBV6-2/TRBV6-3,TRBD2,TRBJ2-1
CASSWGLTGELFF,TGTGCCAGCAGTTGGGGGCTGACCGGGGAGCTGTTTTTT,-,TRBV28,-,TRBJ2-2
CASSWTFNGYTF,TGTGCCAGCAGCTGGACATTCAATGGCTACACCTTC,few,TRBV5-6,-,TRBJ1-2
CASSLRLAGVAKNIQYF,TGCGCCAGCAGCCTGAGACTAGCGGGGGTAGCCAAAAACATTCAGTACTTC,-,TRBV27,TRBD2,TRBJ2-4
CASSRFETGAGNTEAFF,TGTGCCAGCTCACGTTTCGAGACAGGGGCCGGGAACACTGAAGCTTTCTTT,-,TRBV18,TRBD1,TRBJ1-1
CASSQEGTGSGNTIYF,TGTGCCAGCAGCCAAGAGGGGACAGGGTCTGGAAACACCATATATTTT,-,TRBV3-1/TRBV3-2,TRBD1,TRBJ1-3
CASSLTGVEGYTF,TGTGCCAGCAGCTTAACAGGGGTGGAGGGCTACACCTTC,-,TRBV7-8,TRBD1,TRBJ1-2
CASSQTSVDEQFF,TGTGCCAGCAGCCAGACTAGCGTGGATGAGCAGTTCTTC,once,TRBV11-2,TRBD2,TRBJ2-1
CASSLLGGPYGYTF,TGTGCCAGCAGTTTATTGGGAGGTCCCTATGGCTACACCTTC,-,TRBV28,-,TRBJ1-2
CASSYSWGGGTDTQYF,TGTGCCAGCAGTTACTCGTGGGGGGGCGGGACAGATACGCAGTATTTT,-,TRBV6-5,-,TRBJ2-3
CASSLWAGGNQPQHF,TGTGCCAGCAGCCTGTGGGCAGGGGGCAATCAGCCCCAGCATTTT,-,TRBV7-2,-,TRBJ1-5
CASTGLAGVIANTGELFF,TGTGCCAGTACGGGGCTAGCGGGGGTCATTGCGAACACCGGGGAGCTGTTTTTT,-,TRBV19,TRBD2,TRBJ2-2
CASSLDGGGTNEKLFF,TGCGCCAGCAGCCTGGACGGGGGAGGGACTAATGAAAAACTGTTTTTT,-,TRBV5-1,-,TRBJ1-4
CASSSRDRGRRDTQYF,TGTGCCAGCAGTTCGCGTGACAGGGGGCGACGGGATACGCAGTATTTT,few,TRBV5-4,TRBD1,TRBJ2-3
CASSLAQFGTGRGRLTEAFF,TGCGCCAGCAGCTTGGCCCAATTCGGGACAGGCCGAGGGCGGCTCACTGAAGCTTTCTTT,-,TRBV5-1,TRBD1,TRBJ1-1
CASSFRVTENTEAFF,TGTGCCAGCAGCTTCCGCGTTACAGAAAACACTGAAGCTTTCTTT,-,TRBV7-9,-,TRBJ1-1
CASRAAGGFPDQPQHF,TGTGCCAGTAGAGCGGCAGGGGGCTTTCCCGATCAGCCCCAGCATTTT,once,TRBV19,TRBD1,TRBJ1-5
CASSIELAGAYNEQFF,TGTGCCAGTAGTATAGAGCTAGCGGGAGCGTACAATGAGCAGTTCTTC,-,TRBV19,TRBD2,TRBJ2-1
CASSPPLGGNEKLFF,TGTGCCAGCTCACCTCCCTTGGGGGGGAATGAAAAACTGTTTTTT,once,TRBV18,-,TRBJ1-4
CASSLAGGVGNIQYF,TGTGCCAGCAGTTTAGCGGGAGGAGTTGGAAACATTCAGTACTTC,-,TRBV7-9,TRBD2,TRBJ2-4
CASSPAGMGDEKLFF,TGTGCCAGCAGCCCAGCGGGGATGGGGGATGAAAAACTGTTTTTT,-,TRBV7-6,-,TRBJ1-4
CASSIPPGNNEQFF,TGTGCCAGTAGTATTCCGCCCGGGAACAATGAGCAGTTCTTC,-,TRBV19,-,TRBJ2-1
CASSQDRYTDTQYF,TGTGCCAGCAGCCAGGACAGATACACAGATACGCAGTATTTT,-,TRBV7-9,-,TRBJ2-3
CASSGPGNEQFF,TGTGCCAGCAGTGGTCCGGGCAATGAGCAGTTCTTC,-,TRBV2,-,TRBJ2-1
CASRGGQNQPQHF,TGTGCCAGTAGGGGTGGACAGAATCAGCCCCAGCATTTT,-,TRBV19,-,TRBJ1-5